What follows is one TCR beta chain and its context. Its antigen is undetermined. CDR3 size: 16 residues. Looked up from germline, CDR1 is ENHRY and CDR2 is SYGVKD. The ends lost 0 bases at V and 5 bases at J; junction bases unmatched: 9. The sample is drawn from a study of beta chain features in type 1 diabetes. The study's findings and limits: No resolution was reached here on whether HLA type influences TCRB rearrangement.

Every bit of the isolated RNA underwent reverse transcription, so sequencing read expressed TCRB transcripts. Only in-frame clones appear in the TCRdb table, and some are missing; sequencing was by immunoSEQ multiplex PCR. The sample contains fewer than 250,000 clones, 12% to 15% of which appear only once. The receptor's source is a woman between 35 and 50 years old in good health. The chain is built from TRBV10-3 and TRBJ2-7, with 8 bases aligning to TRBD1. Sequences were obtained from naive CD4+ T cells from blood. CDR3: CAISESLGRGRDEQYF. As DNA, the CDR3 is TGTGCCATCAGTGAGTCGTTGGGCAGGGGGCGAGACGAGCAGTACTTC.